Below are 30 T cell receptor beta chains sequenced from a single sample in a study of T cell responses to AZD1222 COVID-19 vaccine. Sequencing used immunoSEQ multiplex PCR; TCRdb keeps in-frame clones, though not all of them. Among roughly 150,000 clones listed, about nine tenths were seen once. The sequences come from peripheral blood, collected on day 0 of AZD1222 vaccination. These receptors were obtained from an adult in good health.

The chain recombines TRBV5-1 with TRBJ1-2, with D uncertain. Deletions cut 4 bases from V and 6 bases from J, with 7 bases between. CDR1 and CDR2 (germline): SGHRS, YFSETQ. This CDR3 is built from 11 residues. For the CDR3, the DNA is TGCGCCAGCAGCAACTGGGATGGCTACACCTTC. Its protein product is CASSNWDGYTF.

The V call is TRBV13, the J call TRBJ2-7; the D gene could be TRBD1 or TRBD2 (6 bases each). Per germline, CDR1 PRHDT and CDR2 FYEKMQ (reference sequence). V was pared by 2 bases and J by 2 bases, with 31 bases between. The CDR3 runs 21 residues. CDR3 in DNA: TGTGCCAGCAGCTTATCTTTGGGGGATATTTCAAACAGCCGGGGGCCCTACGAGCAGTACTTC. This sequence encodes CASSLSLGDISNSRGPYEQYF.

This chain links TRBV7-2 with TRBJ2-5, with TRBD2 matching over 9 bases. Germline CDR1 and CDR2: SGHTA and FQGNSA. J was trimmed by 4 bases and V by 1 base; bases with no gene match: 1. CDR3 length: 14 amino acids. The CDR3 spells CASSLVTSGETQYF. The CDR3 bases are TGTGCCAGCAGCTTAGTGACTAGCGGAGAGACCCAGTACTTC.

V is TRBV3-1 (or the pseudogene TRBV3-2) and J is TRBJ1-2, with D perhaps matching TRBD1 (6 bases). V gave up 2 bases and J gave up 0 bases, with 10 bases separating them. This CDR3 has 15 residues. Germline-derived CDR1 and CDR2 are LGHDT and YNNKEL (reference sequence). CDR3 sequence: CASSQSDRTNYGYTF. In nucleotides, the CDR3 is TGTGCCAGCAGCCAATCGGACAGAACTAACTATGGCTACACCTTC.

This sequence joins TRBV19 and TRBJ1-1; 7 bases are a match to TRBD1. The germline gives CDR1 LNHDA, CDR2 SQIVND (reference sequence). The junction had 8 bases not matched to a gene; V was cut back by 9 bases and J by 1 base. This CDR3 contains 14 residues. CDR3 DNA sequence: TGTGCCAGCCAATCGGGACAGACGAACACTGAAGCTTTCTTT. Encoded protein: CASQSGQTNTEAFF.

CDR3: CASSYPLATQYF. The CDR3 DNA follows: TGTGCCAGCAGCTACCCCCTCGCTACGCAGTATTTT. The chain has TRBV7-9 and TRBJ2-3, with no clear D. V was shortened by 4 bases and J by 8 bases, with 10 bases between the two germline ends. This CDR3 contains 12 residues. Germline V CDR1 and CDR2: SEHNR, FQNEAQ (reference sequence).

The chain carries TRBV6-1 and TRBJ2-7, with D possibly called TRBD1 or TRBD2 (6 bases each). The CDR3 contains 15 residues. V lost 1 base and J 2 bases, leaving 12 bases between the germline ends. Germline V gene data show CDR1 as MNHNS and CDR2 as SASEGT. CDR3 amino acids: CASSEEVGGPYEQYF. In DNA form, the CDR3 reads TGTGCCAGCAGTGAAGAGGTAGGGGGGCCCTACGAGCAGTACTTC.

The chain uses TRBV2 and TRBJ1-5; no reliable D call. Trimming pared 3 bases from V and 7 bases from J, leaving 13 bases between. This CDR3 contains 14 residues. Germline CDR1 and CDR2: SNHLY and FYNNEI. DNA for the CDR3: TGTGCCAGCAGTGAGATGAGGGAGCCGCAGCCCCAGCATTTT. It codes for CASSEMREPQPQHF.

The V call is TRBV27, the J call TRBJ1-1, with 7 bases identical to TRBD1. J lost 1 base, V lost 5 bases, and 7 bases had no gene match. The CDR3 contains 15 residues. Germline values: CDR1 MNHEY, CDR2 SMNVEV (reference sequence). Here the CDR3 DNA reads TGTGCCAGCAGTGTTTCGACAGGGACGAACACTGAAGCTTTCTTT. Translating it yields CASSVSTGTNTEAFF.

V is TRBV28 and J is TRBJ1-2, with D tentatively TRBD1 (6 bases). The CDR3 spans 14 residues. With 6 bases removed from V and 0 bases from J, the gap between germline ends came to 11 bases. CDR1 and CDR2 from the germline V gene are MDHEN and SYDVKM. The CDR3 sequence: CASSGQRANYGYTF. The CDR3 nucleotides are TGTGCCAGCAGCGGACAGCGAGCTAACTATGGCTACACCTTC.

This chain uses TRBV24-1 with TRBJ2-3, with D maybe TRBD2 (5 bases). This CDR3 is 16 amino acids long. Germline V gene lookup returns CDR1 KGHDR and CDR2 SFDVKD. Trimming removed 0 bases from V and 1 base from J, with 10 bases in between. The DNA of the CDR3 is TGTGCCACCAGTGATTTGTTCTTCGGGGGCACAGATACGCAGTATTTT. Its protein is CATSDLFFGGTDTQYF.

J is TRBJ1-1 and V is TRBV5-5; D not resolved. The V gene lost 2 bases and the J gene lost 1 base, with 6 bases spanning the gap. From germline, CDR1 is SGHKS and CDR2 YYEKEE (reference sequence). The CDR3 contains 13 residues. This chain's CDR3 is CASSFGENTEAFF. CDR3 nucleotides: TGTGCCAGCAGCTTTGGGGAGAACACTGAAGCTTTCTTT.

V is TRBV18 and J is TRBJ1-5; 7 nucleotides line up with TRBD1. The CDR3 sequence is 14 residues long. V dropped 4 bases and J dropped 2; count of bases not matched to a gene: 2. Germline lookup yields CDR1 KGHSH and CDR2 LQKENI. Here the CDR3 DNA reads TGTGCCAGCTCACTCGGACAGGGCAATCAGCCCCAGCATTTT. Its translation: CASSLGQGNQPQHF.

V and J are TRBV24-1 and TRBJ2-7; D gene unclear. CDR1 is KGHDR and CDR2 is SFDVKD in the germline V gene. The CDR3 has 11 residues. Trimming shortened V by 1 base and J by 7 bases, and 4 bases separated the two germline ends. This CDR3 reads CATSDLEEQYF. CDR3 nucleotide sequence: TGTGCCACCAGTGATTTAGAGGAGCAGTACTTC.

The chain recombines TRBV7-9 with TRBJ1-6; 9 bases fit TRBD1. CDR3 length: 14 residues. CDR1 and CDR2 (germline): SEHNR, FQNEAQ (reference sequence). J gave up 8 bases and V 5 bases, and 4 bases lay outside the gene matches. Written as DNA, the CDR3 is TGTGCCAGCAGCGAGGGACAGGGTCATTCACCCCTCCACTTT. As protein: CASSEGQGHSPLHF.

The gene calls are TRBV4-2 and TRBJ2-3; D gene uncertain. V gave up 4 bases and J gave up 0 bases, with 14 bases separating them. Germline V gives CDR1 LGHNA, CDR2 YNFKEQ. CDR3 size: 16 residues. Written as DNA, the CDR3 is TGTGCCAGCAGCCCCGGACGGAGTGCTAGCACAGATACGCAGTATTTT. Translation: CASSPGRSASTDTQYF.

The chain links TRBV5-8 to TRBJ1-2; D remains unclear. CDR1 is SGHTS, CDR2 YDEGEE, per germline. This CDR3 comprises 16 residues. V gave up 2 bases and J gave up 4 bases, with 18 bases separating them. CDR3 region: CASSLSSYTVVYGYTF. The DNA for the CDR3 is TGTGCCAGCAGCTTAAGTAGTTACACCGTCGTCTATGGCTACACCTTC.

In DNA, the CDR3 is TGTGCCAGTAGTATCGGGGCTTCCTATGGCTACACCTTC. This gives the protein CASSIGASYGYTF. The V and J genes are TRBV19 and TRBJ1-2; the D gene is possibly TRBD1 (5 bases). The CDR3 consists of 13 residues. Germline V lookup: CDR1 LNHDA, CDR2 SQIVND (reference sequence). Trimming stripped 3 bases from V and 4 bases from J, with 9 bases between.

The chain recombines TRBV27 with TRBJ2-5, with a tentative D call TRBD1 (6 bases). Germline V lookup: CDR1 MNHEY, CDR2 SMNVEV (reference sequence). The germline V and J ends were trimmed by 5 bases and 0 bases, with 16 bases remaining between them. CDR3 size: 16 residues. The CDR3 here is CASSQTGPGYQETQYF. The CDR3 nucleotides are TGTGCCAGCAGTCAAACAGGGCCGGGGTACCAAGAGACCCAGTACTTC.

The chain joins TRBV2 to TRBJ1-3; D is unclear. CDR1 and CDR2 from the germline V gene are SNHLY and FYNNEI. V gave up 7 bases and J gave up 0 bases, with 10 bases separating them. This CDR3 contains 14 residues. The CDR3 DNA reads as TGTGCCAGCAACCCAAGTTACTCTGGAAACACCATATATTTT. It specifies CASNPSYSGNTIYF.

The chain is built from TRBV20-1 and TRBJ2-7; TRBD2 aligns across 9 bases. V lost 3 bases to trimming and J lost 6 bases; unmatched junction nucleotides: 9. Germline V lookup: CDR1 DFQATT, CDR2 SNEGSKA (reference sequence). This CDR3 region has 14 residues. For the CDR3, the DNA is TGCAGTGCTAGTAGGGCGGGAGGGCCCGGCGAGCAGTACTTC. Its translation is CSASRAGGPGEQYF.

The rearrangement uses TRBV15 and TRBJ1-2; D call uncertain. This CDR3 has 14 residues. Trimming stripped 1 base from V and 3 bases from J, with 9 bases between. CDR1 is LNHNV, CDR2 YYDKDF, per germline (reference sequence). The CDR3 spells CATSRVQVHYGYTF. CDR3 nucleotides: TGTGCCACCAGCAGAGTCCAGGTTCACTATGGCTACACCTTC.

This clone turned up a few times. This rearrangement joins TRBV15 to TRBJ2-5, with TRBD1 as a possible D gene (6 bases). The CDR3 length is 16 residues. The V gene's germline CDR1 is LNHNV and CDR2 YYDKDF (reference sequence). Trimming pared 0 bases from V and 2 bases from J, leaving 13 bases between. CDR3 bases: TGTGCCACCAGCAGAGACCTGGACAGCCTACAAGAGACCCAGTACTTC. The encoded protein is CATSRDLDSLQETQYF.

The genes are TRBV9 and TRBJ2-5; 8 nucleotides line up with TRBD1. This CDR3 is built from 15 residues. V lost 3 bases to trimming and J lost 1 base; unmatched junction nucleotides: 5. The germline gives CDR1 SGDLS, CDR2 YYNGEE. For the CDR3, the DNA is TGTGCCAGCAGCGACCGGGACAGGACCCAAGAGACCCAGTACTTC. It translates to CASSDRDRTQETQYF.

V gene TRBV19 combines with J gene TRBJ2-2, with 10 bases fitting TRBD1. V lost 7 bases and J lost 3; bases outside the gene matches: 5. Germline lookup yields CDR1 LNHDA and CDR2 SQIVND (reference sequence). The CDR3 totals 15 residues. The CDR3 coding sequence is TGTGCCAGTATCACAGGGACAGGGGACACCGGGGAGCTGTTTTTT. Translated, it gives CASITGTGDTGELFF.

The gene calls are TRBV5-6 and TRBJ2-3; the D gene is possibly TRBD2 (6 bases). Trimming removed 0 bases at V and 3 bases at J, with 11 bases between. Per the germline V gene, CDR1 is SGHDT and CDR2 is YYEEEE. This CDR3 contains 15 residues. The CDR3 nucleotides read TGTGCCAGCAGCTTGGTTCGGGGGATAACAGATACGCAGTATTTT. Translated: CASSLVRGITDTQYF.

The chain has TRBV7-9 and TRBJ1-1, with TRBD1 identical over 7 bases. J was trimmed by 0 bases and V by 5 bases; bases with no gene match: 12. This CDR3 is built from 17 residues. CDR1 is SEHNR, CDR2 FQNEAQ, per germline (reference sequence). CDR3 in amino acids: CASSPGWTGEMNTEAFF. The CDR3 region has the DNA TGTGCCAGCAGCCCCGGATGGACAGGCGAGATGAACACTGAAGCTTTCTTT.

J is TRBJ1-2 and V is TRBV25-1; 8 bases match TRBD1. V trimming: 3 bases; J trimming: 5 bases; junction bases outside the gene matches: 8. This CDR3 has 15 amino acids. Looked up from germline, CDR1 is MGHDK and CDR2 is SYGVNS. CDR3 bases: TGTGCCAGCAGTGATCCTGGGACAGGTGTTTATGGCTACACCTTC. Its translation: CASSDPGTGVYGYTF.

The rearrangement joins TRBV7-9 to TRBJ2-5, with a weak D call TRBD1 (6 bases). V was clipped by 4 bases and J by 4 bases, with 19 bases between them. The CDR3 loop spans 16 amino acids. Germline CDR1 SEHNR, CDR2 FQNEAQ (reference sequence). The CDR3 bases are TGTGCCAGCAGCTCCCAGACACAGGGAATAGGAGAGACCCAGTACTTC. Amino acid sequence: CASSSQTQGIGETQYF. The full variable domain, completed using reference TRBV7-9 and TRBJ2-5, is DTGVSQNPRHKITKRGQNVTFRCDPISEHNRLYWYRQTLGQGPEFLTYFQNEAQLEKSRLLSDRFSAERPKGSFSTLEIQRTEQGDSAMYLCASSSQTQGIGETQYFGPGTRLLVL.

The chain couples TRBV15 to TRBJ1-1, with TRBD1 as a possible D gene (6 bases). Germline CDR1 is LNHNV and CDR2 is YYDKDF (reference sequence). V lost 1 base, J lost 2 bases, and 11 bases lay in between. The CDR3 spans 15 residues. As DNA, the CDR3 is TGTGCCACCAGCAGAGGGACAGAGATTAACACTGAAGCTTTCTTT. Residues: CATSRGTEINTEAFF.